The following is a TCR beta chain sequence with its context. This clonotype came up many times. No cognate antigen has been identified for it. No much larger clonotype is one base removed from it; base qualities were not supplied. This record belongs to a study of low-dose radiotherapy and immunotherapy resistance in tumors (dated by TCRdb to between 2022 and 2023). Study-level background: In Cohort 1, 0.5 Gy per fraction was delivered every 2 weeks, and a total PTV dose of 6.5 Gy was prescribed. Starting on cycle 1 day 1, patients took 300 mg of aspirin by mouth once daily for four cycles. No randomization into treatment groups was done for the people taking part in the trial. Every two weeks, patients got intravenous cyclophosphamide at 200 mg/m2, given one day ahead of each radiation and immunotherapy administration. Cohort 2 received 1 Gy per fraction every two weeks, with a total of 13 Gy over 26 weeks. Eight patients were included in the translational analysis, namely three from the first dose cohort plus the first five from the second dose cohort. Nivolumab was administered intravenously as a 240 mg flat dose every two weeks, and ipilimumab was administered intravenously at 1 mg/kg every six weeks.

Trimming takes 1 base from V and 5 bases from J, and the germline ends sit 17 bases apart. CDR1 and CDR2, looked up from the germline V gene, are LGHNA and YSLEER. Inclusive of the bounding cysteine and phenylalanine, the CDR3 is 16 residues long. Only the CDR3 part of the read is kept: 48 bases, read in frame from the first base. For sequencing, an Illumina HiSeq 2500 was employed. Superscript III and a set of TRAV- and TRBV-specific primers were used to synthesize first-strand cDNA, so that both TCRalpha and TCRbeta chains were covered. TCRs were amplified with Phusion for 20 to 25 PCR cycles, with a constant-region primer paired with the adapter attached to the V primers. Isolated mRNA was amplified with the MessageAmp II aRNA Amplification Kit, using a roughly 15-hour in vitro transcription at 37°C. The Dynabeads mRNA DIRECT Purification Kit was used to isolate the mRNA for TCR sequencing. A second approximately 25-cycle Phusion PCR added indexed Illumina adapters, and products were purified with AMPure XP beads. On the authors' methods: Custom Perl scripts pooled TCR sequences encoding the same protein, removed out-of-frame sequences and computed each clonotype's abundance. Any TCR sequence backed by just one read was left out of the analysis. Shannon entropy, Gini index, clonality, richness, and the frequency of TCRs shared between repertoires were included as repertoire metrics. The public reads were quality trimmed at Q25 with fastp and then assembled into clones with MiXCR by TCRdb, keeping productive beta chains. CDR3 protein duplicates are merged, each entry listing the most common genes and DNA. TCRdb's processing, not the authors', yielded these V and J calls. The sample table shows roughly 56,000 distinct CDR3 sequences, and about 25% are seen once. Approximately 6.4% of the sample comes from the top ten.

What the time point label conveys for this sample: after trial treatment. The treatment or condition label, read with the paper, signifies: LDRT plus nivolumab, ipilimumab, low-dose cyclophosphamide and aspirin (RACIN trial). The donors took part in RACIN, a single-arm, phase I, dose-escalation trial that combined nivolumab, ipilimumab, aspirin, low-dose cyclophosphamide and low-dose radiotherapy. To be eligible, a patient needed to have an advanced solid tumor that was TIL-negative. This TCR derives from a male donor with prostate cancer. This sample comprised PBMCs, obtained after low-dose radiotherapy plus immunotherapy. The V and J segments used are TRBV4-3 and TRBJ1-1; TRBD1 is a possible D gene, resting on 5 matching bases. The bases read TGCGCCAGCAGCCAAGCCTACGGGGACTCCTGGACTGAAGCTTTCTTT. This yields the protein CASSQAYGDSWTEAFF.